This T cell receptor beta chain comes out of a study of blood T cell repertoires in COVID-19. Study-wide context: From the United States, Italy and Spain came samples of acute and convalescent COVID-19. The cDNA or gDNA used as material had been derived from T cells, B-cell-depleted T cells, or PBMCs.

Assay: immunoSEQ multiplex PCR; the TCRdb copy retains only in-frame clones and omits some. Here the sample spans 300,000 to 450,000 clones, 88% being singletons. The CDR3 spans 15 residues. After removal of 5 bases from V and 7 bases from J, the junction contained 10 bases not matched to a gene. Germline V CDR1 and CDR2: WNHNN, SYGVQD (reference sequence). Participants came from about 23 US areas, aged about 18 to 95 years. What the recovered Cohort 3 donors had was two negative PCRs, clearance, or symptom resolution. V is TRBV10-1 and J is TRBJ2-7; TRBD1 agrees at 11 bases. Sequencing was done on a sample of PBMCs or T cells enriched from blood (not recorded which). This TCR came from a woman in her late teens or twenties who had recovered from COVID-19. The CDR3 loop is CASSPGQGVSREQYF. The CDR3 DNA is TGCGCCAGCAGTCCGGGACAGGGGGTTTCGCGGGAGCAGTACTTC.